The 27 T cell receptor beta chains presented below share a single source sample, sequenced in a study of blood T cells in healthy people across ages. The second PCR ran roughly 6 to 12 cycles with a sample-barcoded 5' primer and J-beta primers. TCRdb analysed the 5' RACE reads with MiXCR anew, one entry per CDR3 protein. The table records over a million distinct CDR3 sequences, around 25% of them present only once. The sample was also linked to a second study, of T cells of mothers and their children.

The sample comprised blood. The receptors come from a girl aged 2-10 years in good health.

CDR3 in DNA: TGTGCCAGCAGAGTAAATACAGGGGCCCTTATCAGCTCCTACAATGAGCAGTTCTTC. Translating it yields CASRVNTGALISSYNEQFF. This chain joins TRBV7-8 and TRBJ2-1; 7 bases fit TRBD1. J lost 0 bases, V lost 6 bases, and 17 bases had no gene match. The length of the CDR3 is 19 residues. Germline V gene lookup returns CDR1 SGHVS and CDR2 FQNEAQ. The complete variable domain, with remaining parts taken from reference TRBV7-8 and TRBJ2-1, reads GAGVSQSPRYKVAKRGQDVALRCDPISGHVSLFWYQQALGQGPEFLTYFQNEAQLDKSGLPSDRFFAERPEGSVSTLKIQRTQQEDSAVYLCASRVNTGALISSYNEQFFGPGTRLTVL.

The chain uses TRBV28 and TRBJ2-7; 8 positions agree with TRBD1. The V segment lost 3 bases and the J segment 3 bases; nucleotides outside the gene matches: 1. CDR1 and CDR2 from the germline V gene are MDHEN and SYDVKM. This CDR3 has 13 amino acids. CDR3 coding DNA: TGTGCCAGCAGTTTCAGGGGGCTCTACGAGCAGTACTTC. This encodes CASSFRGLYEQYF.

This clonotype was counted only a few times. The chain joins TRBV4-1 to TRBJ2-5; perhaps TRBD2 as D (5 bases). Trimming removed 2 bases at V and 5 bases at J, with 12 bases between. Germline CDR1 reads MGHRA; CDR2 reads YSYEKL. The CDR3 spans 14 residues. This chain's CDR3 is CASSQLLGPETQYF. CDR3 sequence (DNA): TGCGCCAGCAGCCAACTACTAGGTCCGGAGACCCAGTACTTC.

Only a few counts were recorded for this clonotype. The V and J genes are TRBV4-3 and TRBJ2-7; possibly TRBD2 for D (5 bases). V shed 0 bases and J shed 4 bases, with 13 bases lying between them. CDR1 and CDR2 from the germline V gene are LGHNA and YSLEER. The CDR3 covers 15 residues. CDR3 in DNA: TGCGCCAGCAGCCAAGAGAAGTTGGGCGGGTACGAGCAGTACTTC. Translation: CASSQEKLGGYEQYF.

The sample holds a few counts of this clonotype. V and J are TRBV20-1 and TRBJ2-5; possibly TRBD2 for D (6 bases). The CDR3 covers 15 residues. V dropped 2 bases and J dropped 3 bases, with 16 bases sitting between them. Germline CDR1 and CDR2: DFQATT and SNEGSKA (reference sequence). For the CDR3, the DNA is TGCAGTGCTAGACAATTGGACGGGAGAGAAGAGACCCAGTACTTC. Translated, it gives CSARQLDGREETQYF.

This clonotype has a handful of counts. The junction departs from the called germline gene at one end, perhaps through a read error. J is TRBJ2-1 and V is TRBV3-1; D ambiguous. Germline CDR1 LGHDT, CDR2 YNNKEL (reference sequence). This CDR3 is 16 amino acids long. The CDR3 bases are TGTGTCAGCAGCCAAAGTAGCACAAATACGTACAATGAGCAGTTCTTC. Amino acids: CVSSQSSTNTYNEQFF.

The sample holds a few counts of this clonotype. The chain has TRBV29-1 and TRBJ2-7; 10 bases align to TRBD2. CDR3 length: 12 amino acids. Germline CDR1 SQVTM, CDR2 ANQGSEA. The junction had 4 bases not matched to a gene; V was cut back by 4 bases and J by 7 bases. DNA of the CDR3: TGCAGCGTTGCTAGCGGGAGTGCGGAGCAGTACTTC. Translated: CSVASGSAEQYF.

This clonotype was detected only a few times. The J gene is TRBJ1-2, the V gene TRBV2, with D unresolved. Trimming removed 5 bases at V and 0 bases at J, with 16 bases between. This CDR3 is built from 16 residues. The germline V gene has CDR1 SNHLY and CDR2 FYNNEI. CDR3 nucleotides: TGTGCCAGCAGTTCCCTCGCCCGGAGACCTAACTATGGCTACACCTTC. Protein product: CASSSLARRPNYGYTF.

A few counts support this clonotype. V usage is TRBV12-3 or TRBV12-4 and J usage is TRBJ2-2; perhaps TRBD2 as D (6 bases). The CDR3 runs to 13 residues. V was pared by 5 bases and J by 5 bases, with 9 bases between. The DNA for the CDR3 is TGTGCCAGCAGTCCGGGGACTACCGGGGAGCTGTTTTTT. It codes for CASSPGTTGELFF.

The gene calls are TRBV4-1 and TRBJ2-7; D might be TRBD2 (5 bases). The CDR3 runs 17 residues. Between the trimmed V and J ends, which lost 1 base and 0 bases, there was a span of 16 bases. Germline CDR1 is MGHRA and CDR2 is YSYEKL. The chain's CDR3 is CASSQVVVARSSYEQYF. For the CDR3, the DNA is TGCGCCAGCAGCCAAGTTGTAGTAGCGAGGAGCTCCTACGAGCAGTACTTC.

This clonotype was detected only a few times. The rearrangement uses TRBV4-1 and TRBJ2-7, with a weak D call TRBD2 (7 bases). The CDR3 runs 15 residues. Trimming took off 1 base at V and 3 bases at J, with 13 bases between the two ends. Germline assignment: CDR1 MGHRA and CDR2 YSYEKL. The CDR3 reads CASSQGVGGGYEQYF. CDR3 in DNA: TGCGCCAGCAGCCAAGGGGTGGGAGGGGGCTACGAGCAGTACTTC.

There are a few counts of this clonotype. V gene TRBV12-5 combines with J gene TRBJ2-2; the match to TRBD2 covers 7 bases. The CDR3 length is 16 residues. Germline V gene sequence: CDR1 LGHNT, CDR2 FRNRAP. The ends lost 8 bases at V and 4 bases at J; junction bases unmatched: 13. This CDR3 reads CASSDGRTRSTGELFF. In nucleotides, the CDR3 is TGTGCTAGTTCCGATGGCAGGACTAGAAGCACCGGGGAGCTGTTTTTT.

This clonotype was picked up a small number of times. This chain joins TRBV9 and TRBJ2-1, with D tentatively TRBD1 (6 bases). The DNA matches TRBJ2-5 better at its end, which makes the J call doubtful. The CDR3 has 15 residues. Looked up from germline, CDR1 is SGDLS and CDR2 is YYNGEE. CDR3 nucleotide sequence: TGTGCCAGCAGCACGACAGGTTACCTACTAGAGACCCAGTACTTC. It is translated as CASSTTGYLLETQYF.

V gene TRBV4-3 combines with J gene TRBJ2-5; D unclear. Near its end, the DNA agrees better with TRBJ2-1, so the J call may be wrong. CDR1 is LGHNA and CDR2 is YSLEER in the germline V gene. The CDR3 contains 14 residues. CDR3 DNA sequence: TGCGCCAGCAGCCCTTCGATCCTCTACAATGAGCAGTTCTTC. Protein sequence: CASSPSILYNEQFF.

The V gene is TRBV15, the J gene TRBJ2-2; 7 bases line up with TRBD2. This CDR3 region has 14 residues. Germline CDR1 and CDR2: LNHNV and YYDKDF (reference sequence). V lost 3 bases to trimming and J lost 5 bases; unmatched junction nucleotides: 3. CDR3: CATSRGGETGELFF. The CDR3 DNA reads TGTGCCACCAGCAGGGGGGGGGAAACCGGGGAGCTGTTTTTT.

The chain recombines TRBV29-1 with TRBJ2-7, with 8 bases matching TRBD2. The ends lost 7 bases at V and 0 bases at J; junction bases unmatched: 5. The CDR3 extends over 13 amino acids. The germline CDR1 and CDR2 sequences are SQVTM and ANQGSEA. The CDR3 sequence is CSGTGGSSYEQYF. The DNA for the CDR3 is TGCAGCGGTACGGGAGGGAGCTCCTACGAGCAGTACTTC.

This clonotype has a handful of counts. This chain joins TRBV29-1 and TRBJ2-1; 13 bases match TRBD2. V trimming: 1 base; J trimming: 8 bases; junction bases outside the gene matches: 8. Germline CDR1 SQVTM, CDR2 ANQGSEA. The CDR3 has 16 amino acids. The CDR3 protein is CSVEGITSGGDYEQFF. The CDR3 DNA reads TGCAGCGTTGAAGGTATCACTAGCGGGGGGGACTATGAGCAGTTCTTC.

V and J are TRBV6-6 and TRBJ1-2, with D possibly being TRBD1 (6 bases). The germline V gene has CDR1 MNHNY and CDR2 SVGAGI (reference sequence). CDR3 size: 15 residues. V lost 7 bases, J lost 1 base, and 16 bases lay in between. In DNA form, the CDR3 reads TGTGCCAGCACTCTAGTGGGGGCCGGTAACTATGGCTACACCTTC. It encodes CASTLVGAGNYGYTF.

The rearrangement joins TRBV6-1 to TRBJ2-6, with no clear D. Trimming cost V 6 bases and J 0 bases, with 21 bases left between them. This CDR3 comprises 19 residues. From germline, CDR1 is MNHNS and CDR2 SASEGT. CDR3 region: CASSPNRAGSLSGANVLTF. The CDR3 region has the DNA TGTGCCAGCAGCCCCAATCGGGCAGGTTCCCTCTCTGGGGCCAACGTCCTGACTTTC.

This clonotype has just a few counts. The chain carries TRBV7-6 and TRBJ2-7, with 7 bases matching TRBD2. With V trimmed by 2 bases and J by 5 bases, 9 bases remained unmatched. The CDR3 has 15 amino acids. Per the germline V gene, CDR1 is SGHVS and CDR2 is FNYEAQ. As DNA, the CDR3 is TGTGCCAGCAGCTTAATATTCGGGACTAAGAACGAGCAGTACTTC. This gives the protein CASSLIFGTKNEQYF.

This clonotype was counted only a few times. Here the CDR3 reads CASSLSKRLNTEAFF. CDR3 sequence (DNA): TGTGCCAGCAGCTTATCCAAACGATTGAACACTGAAGCTTTCTTT. V is TRBV7-8 and J is TRBJ1-1; D is ambiguous. The V end lost 2 bases, the J end lost 0 bases, and 10 bases lay between the germline ends. The CDR3 is 15 residues long. Looked up from germline, CDR1 is SGHVS and CDR2 is FQNEAQ.

This sequence joins TRBV7-6 and TRBJ2-2; D not resolved. The CDR3 spans 13 residues. Trimming stripped 3 bases from V and 7 bases from J, with 9 bases between. Germline CDR1 SGHVS, CDR2 FNYEAQ. This CDR3 is CASSFNLGGELFF. The CDR3 DNA reads as TGTGCCAGCAGCTTCAATTTGGGCGGGGAGCTGTTTTTT.

This clonotype appeared a few times. This rearrangement joins TRBV2 to TRBJ2-1; 9 bases fit TRBD2. The CDR3 is made up of 16 amino acids. Losses at the gene ends were 2 bases for V and 2 bases for J; bases not matched to a gene: 4. Germline V lookup: CDR1 SNHLY, CDR2 FYNNEI. CDR3: CASSEWSSGAYNEQFF. The CDR3 coding sequence is TGTGCCAGCAGTGAATGGTCTAGCGGGGCCTACAATGAGCAGTTCTTC.

This clonotype has a handful of counts. The V gene is TRBV7-9, the J gene TRBJ2-5, with 11 nucleotides matching TRBD2. CDR1 and CDR2 (germline): SEHNR, FQNEAQ (reference sequence). This CDR3 spans 16 amino acids. With V trimmed by 4 bases and J by 3 bases, 7 bases remained unmatched. The CDR3 here is CASSSGVAGGEETQYF. DNA of the CDR3: TGTGCCAGCAGCTCCGGGGTAGCGGGAGGGGAAGAGACCCAGTACTTC.

The V and J genes are TRBV12-3 or TRBV12-4 and TRBJ2-1, with 9 nucleotides matching TRBD2. CDR3 length equals 13 residues. V lost 9 bases and J lost 4; bases outside the gene matches: 4. CDR3 coding DNA: TGTGCCAGTCGGACTAGCGATTACAATGAGCAGTTCTTC. This encodes CASRTSDYNEQFF.

This clonotype showed up just a few times. This sequence joins TRBV25-1 and TRBJ2-7; D may be TRBD2 (6 bases). Germline CDR1 and CDR2: MGHDK and SYGVNS. V shed 0 bases and J shed 1 base, with 7 bases lying between them. The CDR3 sequence is 14 residues long. The CDR3 nucleotides read TGTGCCAGCAGTGAATACCGGGAGTCCTACGAGCAGTACTTC. Encoded protein: CASSEYRESYEQYF.

Only a few counts were recorded for this clonotype. The chain couples TRBV20-1 to TRBJ2-1, with 13 bases fitting TRBD2. The V gene's germline CDR1 is DFQATT and CDR2 SNEGSKA (reference sequence). This CDR3 is 18 amino acids long. V was clipped by 4 bases and J by 0 bases; unmatched bases: 9. The CDR3 sequence is CSAKTSGGPLSSYNEQFF. The CDR3 DNA is TGCAGTGCTAAGACTAGCGGGGGGCCTCTTAGCTCCTACAATGAGCAGTTCTTC.